Below, 2 T cell receptor beta chains from the same sample are listed, as sequenced in a study of shared clonotypes between healthy human individuals. Repertoires were generated with immunoSEQ multiplex PCR, while TCRdb's copy carries only in-frame clones and drops some. The sample yields about 1 million clones, about 75% seen once. Source material: memory CD4+ T cells sorted from blood. Subset of the sample: CD45RA-negative fraction. Receptor source: a man between 18 and 29 years old in good health.

This clone appeared a few times. In DNA form, the CDR3 reads TGTGCCAGCAGCTTGAGGACAACGGATAATTCACCCCTCCACTTT. This translates into CASSLRTTDNSPLHF. The chain recombines TRBV5-5 with TRBJ1-6; a possible D gene is TRBD1 (5 bases). The CDR3 has 15 residues. The germline CDR1 and CDR2 sequences are SGHKS and YYEKEE (reference sequence). V lost 1 base and J 5 bases, leaving 10 bases between the germline ends.

The V call is TRBV5-1, the J call TRBJ2-2; D perhaps matches TRBD1 (5 bases). Germline CDR1 is SGHRS and CDR2 is YFSETQ. This CDR3 has 17 residues. The V and J ends lost 4 bases and 2 bases respectively, with 18 bases between them. The CDR3 nucleotides read TGCGCCAGCAGCGCTGACAGTCCTTCACAAAACACCGGGGAGCTGTTTTTT. This encodes CASSADSPSQNTGELFF.